This TCR beta chain was obtained from a study of blood T cell repertoires in COVID-19. Clones were read by immunoSEQ multiplex PCR, and TCRdb kept only the in-frame ones, dropping some. The table has under 40,000 clones, more than 80% seen once. CDR1 and CDR2 (germline): SEHNR, FQNEAQ (reference sequence). V dropped 0 bases and J dropped 10; count of bases not matched to a gene: 6. The CDR3 spans 15 residues. The sequencing input was peripheral blood. The V and J genes are TRBV7-9 and TRBJ1-6, with TRBD1 identical over 7 bases. This receptor was identified in a male donor with active COVID-19. The CDR3 spells CASSLAQGWESPLHF. The CDR3 region has the DNA TGTGCCAGCAGCTTAGCACAGGGGTGGGAATCACCCCTCCACTTT. Using reference TRBV7-9 and TRBJ1-6 for the parts outside the CDR3, the full variable domain is DTGVSQNPRHKITKRGQNVTFRCDPISEHNRLYWYRQTLGQGPEFLTYFQNEAQLEKSRLLSDRFSAERPKGSFSTLEIQRTEQGDSAMYLCASSLAQGWESPLHFGNGTRLTVT.